The text below deals with one TCR beta chain. This sample is part of a study of human T cells and chemical hapten exposure. Time point in this sample: patch test 1, 2 weeks after DPC sensitization. The treatment here: therapeutic diphenylcyclopropenone sensitization with weekly scalp DPC. Phlebotomy was performed prior to application of every patch test. The starting material, unfractionated whole blood, was used for total RNA extraction. The CDR3 runs to 16 residues. Germline assignment: CDR1 LGHNA and CDR2 YNFKEQ. V shed 1 base and J shed 4 bases, with 14 bases lying between them. Individual cDNA molecules in this library carried unique molecular identifiers. In TCRdb, the RACE reads were re-called with MiXCR into one record per CDR3 protein. The sample holds approximately 82,000 distinct CDR3 sequences, around 11% seen once.

The sequence came from a woman in her sixties or seventies with alopecia areata. Some clones in this sample may be carry-over from other donors' samples. The specimen comprised whole blood, sampled in connection with sensitization to the hapten diphenylcyclopropenone (DPC). The rearrangement uses TRBV4-2 and TRBJ2-1, with D possibly matching TRBD2 (7 bases). The CDR3 spells CASSQVEGGLYNEQFF. CDR3 nucleotide sequence: TGTGCCAGCAGCCAAGTAGAGGGGGGGCTTTACAATGAGCAGTTCTTC.